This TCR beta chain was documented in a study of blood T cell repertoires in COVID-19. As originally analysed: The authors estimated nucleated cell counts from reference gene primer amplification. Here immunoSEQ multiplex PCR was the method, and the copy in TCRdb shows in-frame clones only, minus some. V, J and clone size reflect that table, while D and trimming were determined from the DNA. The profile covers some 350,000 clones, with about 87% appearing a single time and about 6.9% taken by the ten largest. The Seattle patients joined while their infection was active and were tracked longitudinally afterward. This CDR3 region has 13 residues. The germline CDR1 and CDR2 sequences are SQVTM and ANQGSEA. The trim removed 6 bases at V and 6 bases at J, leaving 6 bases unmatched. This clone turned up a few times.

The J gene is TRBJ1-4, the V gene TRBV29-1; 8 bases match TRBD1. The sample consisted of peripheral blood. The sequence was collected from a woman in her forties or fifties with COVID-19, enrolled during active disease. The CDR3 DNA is TGCAGCGTATCAGGGGGCGGGGATGAAAAACTGTTTTTT. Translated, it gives CSVSGGGDEKLFF.